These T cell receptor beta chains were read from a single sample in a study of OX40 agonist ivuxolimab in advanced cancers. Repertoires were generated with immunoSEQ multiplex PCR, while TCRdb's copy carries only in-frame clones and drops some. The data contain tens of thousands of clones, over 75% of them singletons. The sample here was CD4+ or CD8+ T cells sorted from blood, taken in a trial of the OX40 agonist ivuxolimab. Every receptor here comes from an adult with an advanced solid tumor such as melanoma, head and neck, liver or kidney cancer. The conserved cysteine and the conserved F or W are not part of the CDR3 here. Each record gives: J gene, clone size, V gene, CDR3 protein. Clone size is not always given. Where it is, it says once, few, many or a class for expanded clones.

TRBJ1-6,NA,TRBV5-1,ASSLGQGALH
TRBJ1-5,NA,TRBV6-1,ASSEILGSESYSNQPQH
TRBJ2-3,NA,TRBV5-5,ASSLGGLAATDTQY
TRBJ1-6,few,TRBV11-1,ASSSNNSPLH
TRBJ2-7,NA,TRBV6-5,ASSYGQGSSYEQY
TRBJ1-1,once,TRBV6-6,ASRSQRTANTEAF
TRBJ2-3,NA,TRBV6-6,ASSWGGSTDTQY
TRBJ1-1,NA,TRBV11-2,ASSESRVGAF
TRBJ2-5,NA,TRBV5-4,ASSLSETQY
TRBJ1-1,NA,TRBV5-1,ASSPRQGLGTEAF
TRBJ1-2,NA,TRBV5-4,ASSLGRPRINYGYT
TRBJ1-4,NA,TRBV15,ATSRGRDSFNEKLF
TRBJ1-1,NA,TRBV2,ASSENSYTEAF
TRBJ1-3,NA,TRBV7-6,ASSPGVGNTIY
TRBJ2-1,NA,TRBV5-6,ASSLAFGATWGYNEQF
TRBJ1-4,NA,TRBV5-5,ASSRGGYDRLF
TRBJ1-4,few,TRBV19,ASSFRGHNEKLF
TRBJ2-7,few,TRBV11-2,ASSPIWDRGSYEQY
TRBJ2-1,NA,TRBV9,ASSVGGTNYYNEQF
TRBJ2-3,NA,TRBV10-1,ASSSDSFITDTQY
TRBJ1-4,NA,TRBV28,ASSRGGTGDEKLF
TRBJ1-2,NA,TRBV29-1,SVRPGTANYGYT
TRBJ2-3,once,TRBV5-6,ASSLRSYTDTQY
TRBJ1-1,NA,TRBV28,ASSTQGLWTEAF